These 20 T cell receptor beta chains were sequenced from one sample in a study of beta chain features in type 1 diabetes. The isolated RNA, all of it, was reverse transcribed, so expressed TCRB transcripts were what got sequenced. Method: immunoSEQ multiplex PCR; TCRdb's copy keeps in-frame clones and lacks some. The sample yields fewer than 650,000 clones, about 16% seen once. The sequenced sample was naive CD4+ T cells from blood. The receptors were gathered from a man aged 18-30 years in good health.

The chain employs TRBV5-1 and TRBJ1-5; the D is unclear. The CDR3 extends over 14 amino acids. V shed 4 bases and J shed 4 bases, with 12 bases lying between them. In germline, CDR1 is SGHRS, CDR2 YFSETQ. The chain's CDR3 is CASSEGRENQPQHF. The CDR3 DNA follows: TGCGCCAGCAGCGAAGGACGGGAGAATCAGCCCCAGCATTTT.

The genes are TRBV5-1 and TRBJ2-3, with 8 bases that match TRBD2. Germline V gives CDR1 SGHRS, CDR2 YFSETQ. Trimming took 4 bases from V and 6 from J; bases not matched to a gene: 4. The CDR3 has 13 residues. CDR3 sequence (DNA): TGCGCCAGCAGCGCGGGGGGATACGATACGCAGTATTTT. It specifies CASSAGGYDTQYF.

This clone has more than one count but fewer than ten. J is TRBJ2-2 and V is TRBV5-4; D tentatively fits TRBD1 or TRBD2 (5 bases each). V lost 0 bases, J lost 2 bases, and 11 bases lay in between. The CDR3 extends over 16 amino acids. The germline V gene encodes CDR1 SGHNT and CDR2 YYREEE (reference sequence). This chain's CDR3 is CASSLASGSNTGELFF. CDR3 nucleotide sequence: TGTGCCAGCAGCTTGGCCTCAGGGAGCAACACCGGGGAGCTGTTTTTT. The full variable domain, rest sourced from reference TRBV5-4 and TRBJ2-2, is ETGVTQSPTHLIKTRGQQVTLRCSSQSGHNTVSWYQQALGQGPQFIFQYYREEENGRGNFPPRFSGLQFPNYSSELNVNALELDDSALYLCASSLASGSNTGELFFGEGSRLTVL.

A few counts support this clone. This chain uses TRBV9 with TRBJ1-6, with D hard to call. The CDR3 totals 13 residues. The germline V and J ends were trimmed by 4 bases and 10 bases, with 12 bases remaining between them. Germline V gene data show CDR1 as SGDLS and CDR2 as YYNGEE. This CDR3 is CASSPWAESPLHF. For the CDR3, the DNA is TGTGCCAGCAGCCCTTGGGCGGAGTCACCCCTCCACTTT.

This clone has just a few counts. The V gene is TRBV7-3, the J gene TRBJ2-5, with a weak D call TRBD2 (5 bases). The CDR3 is 13 residues long. V lost 5 bases, J lost 5 bases, and 12 bases lay in between. Germline CDR1 SGHTA, CDR2 FQGTGA. Here the CDR3 DNA reads TGTGCCAGCAGCCCTACCGGGGTTGAGACCCAGTACTTC. Translating gives CASSPTGVETQYF. Looking up the rest from reference TRBV7-3 and TRBJ2-5 gives the full variable domain: GAGVSQTPSNKVTEKGKYVELRCDPISGHTALYWYRQSLGQGPEFLIYFQGTGAADDSGLPNDRFFAVRPEGSVSTLKIQRTERGDSAVYLCASSPTGVETQYFGPGTRLLVL.

This clone was observed a few times. The CDR3 sequence is CATSRDSLVVTGELFF. In nucleotides, the CDR3 is TGTGCCACCAGCAGAGATTCCCTAGTCGTCACCGGGGAGCTGTTTTTT. The V gene is TRBV15, the J gene TRBJ2-2; no reliable D call. The V gene's germline CDR1 is LNHNV and CDR2 YYDKDF (reference sequence). The V and J ends lost 0 bases and 4 bases respectively, with 12 bases between them. The CDR3 extends over 16 amino acids.

This clone was seen a handful of times. This sequence joins TRBV30 and TRBJ1-1, with TRBD1 as a possible D gene (5 bases). Germline assignment: CDR1 GTSNPN and CDR2 SVGIG (reference sequence). The CDR3 length is 14 residues. Between the trimmed V and J ends, which lost 3 bases and 1 base, there was a span of 12 bases. CDR3 sequence: CAWRAGLPNTEAFF. DNA of the CDR3: TGTGCCTGGAGAGCGGGACTGCCGAACACTGAAGCTTTCTTT.

J is TRBJ2-1 and V is TRBV5-1; TRBD2 matches 12 bases. Germline CDR1 reads SGHRS; CDR2 reads YFSETQ. The CDR3 contains 15 residues. V shed 4 bases and J 8 bases; nucleotides not matched to a gene: 7. CDR3 loop: CASSQLAGGRDEQFF. The CDR3 DNA reads as TGCGCCAGCAGCCAACTAGCGGGGGGCCGGGATGAGCAGTTCTTC.

The chain combines TRBV14 with TRBJ2-7, with 9 bases lining up with TRBD1. V trimming: 4 bases; J trimming: 4 bases; junction bases outside the gene matches: 11. The CDR3 contains 16 residues. Looked up from germline, CDR1 is SGHDN and CDR2 is FVKESK. The CDR3 sequence: CASSPPPGTGIYEQYF. The CDR3 DNA follows: TGTGCCAGCAGCCCACCCCCCGGGACAGGGATATACGAGCAGTACTTC.

This rearrangement joins TRBV28 to TRBJ1-6; 7 bases align to TRBD1. Germline CDR1 and CDR2: MDHEN and SYDVKM. V lost 2 bases, J lost 5 bases, and 3 bases stayed unmatched. This CDR3 comprises 15 residues. The DNA for the CDR3 is TGTGCCAGCAGTTTACATCAGGGGGATAATTCACCCCTCCACTTT. It translates to CASSLHQGDNSPLHF. The full variable domain, completed using reference TRBV28 and TRBJ1-6, is DVKVTQSSRYLVKRTGEKVFLECVQDMDHENMFWYRQDPGLGLRLIYFSYDVKMKEKGDIPEGYSVSREKKERFSLILESASTNQTSMYLCASSLHQGDNSPLHFGNGTRLTVT.

J is TRBJ2-3 and V is TRBV28; tentatively, D is TRBD1 (5 bases). The germline V gene encodes CDR1 MDHEN and CDR2 SYDVKM. V shed 8 bases and J shed 2 bases, with 14 bases lying between them. This CDR3 is built from 14 residues. The CDR3 loop is CASGMGQNTDTQYF. CDR3 nucleotide sequence: TGTGCCAGCGGGATGGGGCAGAACACAGATACGCAGTATTTT.

The chain recombines TRBV9 with TRBJ2-7, with D unresolved. Trimming cost V 1 base and J 4 bases, with 12 bases left between them. This CDR3 region has 14 residues. Germline CDR1 SGDLS, CDR2 YYNGEE. The CDR3 protein is CASSVSSQVYEQYF. CDR3 nucleotides: TGTGCCAGCAGCGTATCAAGTCAGGTATACGAGCAGTACTTC.

The chain carries TRBV5-4 and TRBJ2-7; 10 nucleotides line up with TRBD2. CDR1 and CDR2 (germline): SGHNT, YYREEE (reference sequence). The CDR3 loop spans 15 amino acids. Trimming took 0 bases from V and 7 from J; bases not matched to a gene: 7. The CDR3 bases are TGTGCCAGCAGCTTGGGGCTAGCGGGAGTTGGGGAGCAGTACTTC. It translates to CASSLGLAGVGEQYF.

V gene TRBV5-4 combines with J gene TRBJ1-1; 7 bases match TRBD1. V gave up 3 bases and J gave up 1 base; unmatched junction bases: 6. The CDR3 contains 15 residues. Germline CDR1 and CDR2: SGHNT and YYREEE (reference sequence). CDR3 sequence (DNA): TGTGCCAGCAGCTCGACTTCAGGGGGGAACACTGAAGCTTTCTTT. The encoded protein is CASSSTSGGNTEAFF. Together with reference TRBV5-4 and TRBJ1-1, the CDR3 gives the full variable domain: ETGVTQSPTHLIKTRGQQVTLRCSSQSGHNTVSWYQQALGQGPQFIFQYYREEENGRGNFPPRFSGLQFPNYSSELNVNALELDDSALYLCASSSTSGGNTEAFFGQGTRLTVV.

This clone was found a few times. V and J are TRBV7-3 and TRBJ2-1, with TRBD2 as a possible D gene (5 bases). The CDR3 covers 15 residues. The V gene's germline CDR1 is SGHTA and CDR2 FQGTGA. Trimming removed 2 bases from V and 1 base from J, with 9 bases in between. CDR3 coding DNA: TGTGCCAGCAGCTTACTCGGGGTATCCTACAATGAGCAGTTCTTC. It encodes CASSLLGVSYNEQFF.

A few counts support this clone. The genes are TRBV7-3 and TRBJ2-1; D not resolved. The CDR3 runs 16 residues. Trimming left V 0 bases short and J 4 bases short, with 13 bases between. CDR1 and CDR2 (germline): SGHTA, FQGTGA. The CDR3 DNA is TGTGCCAGCAGCTTAACCTTTAGCCGGGCTTACAATGAGCAGTTCTTC. Its protein product is CASSLTFSRAYNEQFF.

This clone was detected a few times. The chain links TRBV29-1 to TRBJ2-1; D not certain. Germline V gene data show CDR1 as SQVTM and CDR2 as ANQGSEA. V was cut by 4 bases and J by 5 bases, with 3 bases left in between. This CDR3 has 10 residues. CDR3 sequence: CSVGDNEQFF. The CDR3, as DNA: TGCAGCGTTGGTGACAATGAGCAGTTCTTC.

This clone was seen a handful of times. The chain joins TRBV29-1 to TRBJ1-4, with D unresolved. The CDR3 totals 15 residues. Germline CDR1 SQVTM, CDR2 ANQGSEA. Trimming removed 7 bases at V and 0 bases at J, with 15 bases between. CDR3 bases: TGCAGCGCCACCGTAGGGTCTGCAACTAATGAAAAACTGTTTTTT. It yields the protein CSATVGSATNEKLFF. The entire variable domain, with the rest obtained from reference TRBV29-1 and TRBJ1-4, is as follows: SAVISQKPSRDICQRGTSLTIQCQVDSQVTMMFWYRQQPGQSLTLIATANQGSEATYESGFVIDKFPISRPNLTFSTLTVSNMSPEDSSIYLCSATVGSATNEKLFFGSGTQLSVL.

This chain links TRBV29-1 with TRBJ1-5; D ambiguous. CDR1 is SQVTM and CDR2 is ANQGSEA in the germline V gene. CDR3 length: 13 residues. Trimming left V 4 bases short and J 1 base short, with 8 bases between. CDR3 DNA: TGCAGCGTTGCCAGTCAGAGCAATCAGCCCCAGCATTTT. Translating gives CSVASQSNQPQHF.

The sample holds a few counts of this clone. This CDR3 is also generated by other DNA sequences in the sample. V usage is TRBV18 and J usage is TRBJ1-5, with TRBD1 matching over 8 bases. The length of the CDR3 is 14 residues. The V gene's germline CDR1 is KGHSH and CDR2 LQKENI. V was clipped by 3 bases and J by 4 bases; unmatched bases: 2. CDR3 sequence reads: CASSPGTGNQPQHF. The CDR3 region has the DNA TGTGCCAGCTCACCTGGGACAGGTAATCAGCCCCAGCATTTT.